The present TCR beta chain was sequenced within a study of graft-versus-host responses after intestinal transplantation. The overall study: Anti-thymocyte globulin was used for induction in all recipients, who then took tacrolimus and steroids for about three years.

Points from the study as a whole: Among recipient marrow samples, GvH clones were found; some appeared first in ileum or blood. Early post-transplant HvG declines tracked with peak circulating GvH clone levels. Some patients had graft-donor T cell macrochimerism, and their allografts showed high graft-versus-host to host-versus-graft clonal ratios.

Clones were read by immunoSEQ multiplex PCR, and TCRdb kept only the in-frame ones, dropping some. Of about 29,000 clones listed, just under 95% are singletons. About this clone: What it binds is not known.

The receptor comes from a human patient who received an intestinal transplant, so some T cells may come from the graft donor. This sample comprised PBMCs, obtained about 65 days after intestinal transplant.

CDR3 DNA sequence: TGTGCCAGCAGTGGATCTAGCGGCTCCTACAATGAGCAGTTCTTC. Translating it yields CASSGSSGSYNEQFF. The J gene is TRBJ2-1, the V gene TRBV6-1, with 7 bases that match TRBD2. The ends lost 4 bases at V and 0 bases at J; junction bases unmatched: 3. The CDR3 sequence is 15 residues long. Germline-derived CDR1 and CDR2 are MNHNS and SASEGT.